This T cell receptor (beta chain) was sequenced in a study of blood T cells in healthy people across ages. Background on the study: Per two T cells, template switching captured roughly one barcoded beta molecule. Study observations and caveats: It was held that diversity estimates obtained from one million T cells represented underestimates.

CDR3 size: 16 residues. CDR1 is SGDLS, CDR2 YYNGEE, per germline. Trimming took off 3 bases at V and 3 bases at J, with 16 bases between the two ends. On this clonotype: Its target is not known.

A J-beta primer mix and a sample-barcoded 5' primer were used in a second PCR of roughly 6 to 11 cycles. All cDNA molecules were each tagged by a template-switch adaptor with 12 random nucleotides. TCRdb re-called the 5' RACE reads through MiXCR, storing one row per CDR3 protein. This sample carries over 600,000 distinct CDR3 sequences, 40% to 50% of them seen once, and the ten largest clones take around 30%. The TCR was taken from a man older than 75 in good health. The specimen was blood. J is TRBJ2-1 and V is TRBV9; a weak D match, TRBD2 (5 bases). CDR3 DNA: TGTGCCAGCAGCGGCCCCGGACTTGCTCACTACAATGAGCAGTTCTTC. Translated, it gives CASSGPGLAHYNEQFF.